What follows are 16 T cell receptor beta chains derived from one specimen sequenced in a study of radiotherapy plus CTLA-4 blockade in lung cancer. The data were produced by immunoSEQ multiplex PCR, yet TCRdb's version contains in-frame clones alone and is incomplete. The sample records 70,000 to 100,000 clones, 75% to 90% being singletons. Here the sequenced sample was peripheral blood, taken from a patient treated with radiotherapy plus ipilimumab. The receptors were gathered from a human donor with non-small cell lung cancer who had a partial response to radiotherapy plus ipilimumab.

The chain uses TRBV11-1 and TRBJ2-1; D remains ambiguous. Trimming stripped 3 bases from V and 3 bases from J, with 21 bases between. Per germline, CDR1 SGHAT and CDR2 FQDESV (reference sequence). This CDR3 is built from 18 residues. The CDR3 sequence: CASSFLDLRPTDYNEQFF. CDR3 bases: TGTGCCAGCAGCTTTCTCGACCTTCGACCAACAGACTACAATGAGCAGTTCTTC.

The chain has TRBV5-1 and TRBJ2-1; 7 bases map to TRBD2. V lost 0 bases and J lost 8; bases outside the gene matches: 11. This CDR3 comprises 16 residues. Germline assignment: CDR1 SGHRS and CDR2 YFSETQ. DNA of the CDR3: TGCGCCAGCAGCTTGGCCACTAGCGCGGACCTCCATGAGCAGTTCTTC. This sequence encodes CASSLATSADLHEQFF.

For this clone: Other DNA sequences in this sample translate to the same CDR3. The CDR3 region is CASRTANYGYTF. In nucleotides, the CDR3 is TGTGCCAGCCGAACAGCTAACTATGGCTACACCTTC. The chain couples TRBV28 to TRBJ1-2; the D is unclear. This CDR3 comprises 12 residues. Trimming shortened V by 8 bases and J by 0 bases, and 7 bases separated the two germline ends. Germline V CDR1 and CDR2: MDHEN, SYDVKM.

The chain joins TRBV29-1 to TRBJ2-5; 16 nucleotides align to TRBD2. CDR1 is SQVTM, CDR2 ANQGSEA, per germline. The CDR3 loop spans 14 amino acids. V lost 7 bases to trimming and J lost 5 bases; unmatched junction nucleotides: 4. CDR3 protein: CSGGLAGGLETQYF. The CDR3 bases are TGCAGCGGGGGACTAGCGGGAGGGCTGGAGACCCAGTACTTC.

The chain employs TRBV4-3 and TRBJ1-2; D is uncertain. Per the germline V gene, CDR1 is LGHNA and CDR2 is YSLEER. The CDR3 is 15 amino acids. The V and J ends lost 4 bases and 0 bases respectively, with 12 bases between them. CDR3 loop: CASSPSTSPNYGYTF. CDR3 bases: TGCGCCAGCAGCCCATCTACCTCCCCTAACTATGGCTACACCTTC.

This clone was observed a single time. The rearrangement uses TRBV6-5 and TRBJ1-5; D not resolved. Trimming shortened V by 4 bases and J by 7 bases, and 8 bases separated the two germline ends. The CDR3 consists of 12 residues. The V gene's germline CDR1 is MNHEY and CDR2 SVGAGI. The CDR3: CASSSVGQPQHF. The CDR3 DNA reads TGTGCCAGCAGTTCTGTGGGCCAGCCCCAGCATTTT.

The rearrangement uses TRBV27 and TRBJ2-2; the D is unclear. This CDR3 region has 12 residues. The V and J ends lost 6 bases and 1 base respectively, with 3 bases between them. Germline-derived CDR1 and CDR2 are MNHEY and SMNVEV (reference sequence). CDR3 loop: CASSLNTGELFF. The CDR3, as DNA: TGTGCCAGCAGCCTGAACACCGGGGAGCTGTTTTTT.

This chain uses TRBV18 with TRBJ2-7; 11 nucleotides agree with TRBD1. Germline assignment: CDR1 KGHSH and CDR2 LQKENI. Germline trimming cut 5 bases from V and 2 bases from J; bases unmatched to any gene: 5. The CDR3 is 15 residues long. The DNA for the CDR3 is TGTGCCAGCTCATCTCGGGGACAGGGGGCCTACGAGCAGTACGTC. Protein: CASSSRGQGAYEQYV.

CDR3 coding DNA: TGTGCCAGCAGTTCCAGGGGCCTCTCTGGGGCCAACGTCCTGACTTTC. Translated, it gives CASSSRGLSGANVLTF. The chain couples TRBV27 to TRBJ2-6, with D perhaps TRBD1 (6 bases). Per the germline V gene, CDR1 is MNHEY and CDR2 is SMNVEV (reference sequence). CDR3 length: 16 residues. V was shortened by 4 bases and J by 0 bases, with 10 bases between the two germline ends.

The rearrangement uses TRBV10-1 and TRBJ2-7, with a weak D call TRBD2 (6 bases). The V end lost 2 bases, the J end lost 0 bases, and 11 bases lay between the germline ends. CDR3 size: 15 residues. Germline loops: CDR1 WNHNN, CDR2 SYGVQD (reference sequence). Here the CDR3 reads CASSEQAGSSYEQYF. In DNA form, the CDR3 reads TGCGCCAGCAGTGAGCAGGCGGGGAGCTCCTACGAGCAGTACTTC.

The V gene is TRBV2, the J gene TRBJ1-4, with unresolved D. The CDR3 loop spans 14 amino acids. Germline CDR1 reads SNHLY; CDR2 reads FYNNEI. The ends were cut back, 5 bases at V and 8 bases at J, with 15 bases in the middle. CDR3 region: CASSLFVRGEKLFF. CDR3 DNA: TGTGCCAGCAGTCTGTTTGTTCGAGGGGAAAAACTGTTTTTT.

The chain has TRBV18 and TRBJ1-1; TRBD1 matches 9 bases. The CDR3 has 16 residues. CDR1 and CDR2 from the germline V gene are KGHSH and LQKENI. Trimming took 3 bases from V and 5 from J; bases not matched to a gene: 10. CDR3 sequence reads: CASSPAVNRGQTEAFF. The CDR3 region has the DNA TGTGCCAGCTCACCCGCCGTTAACAGGGGGCAAACTGAAGCTTTCTTT.

This clone is medium-sized. The gene calls are TRBV7-9 and TRBJ2-3, with D perhaps matching TRBD1 (5 bases). V lost 5 bases, J lost 4 bases, and 10 bases lay in between. The V gene's germline CDR1 is SEHNR and CDR2 FQNEAQ (reference sequence). The CDR3 extends over 13 amino acids. The chain's CDR3 is CASSPQGPDTQYF. The DNA for the CDR3 is TGTGCCAGCAGCCCTCAGGGTCCAGATACGCAGTATTTT.

This rearrangement joins TRBV10-3 to TRBJ1-5, with a weak D call TRBD1 (6 bases). From germline, CDR1 is ENHRY and CDR2 SYGVKD. V was pared by 7 bases and J by 3 bases, with 16 bases between. The CDR3 runs 15 residues. DNA for the CDR3: TGTGCCATCAAGAAAGCGGACAGTCCCAATCAGCCCCAGCATTTT. This encodes CAIKKADSPNQPQHF.

The rearrangement joins TRBV10-2 to TRBJ2-1; 9 nucleotides match TRBD2. Germline V gives CDR1 WSHSY, CDR2 SAAADI. V shed 5 bases and J 9 bases; nucleotides not matched to a gene: 5. The CDR3 extends over 13 amino acids. CDR3 sequence (DNA): TGCGCCAGCAGTTTAGCGGGAGCTGTTGAGCAGTTCTTC. It translates to CASSLAGAVEQFF.

The chain employs TRBV7-9 and TRBJ2-7; no reliable D call. Trimming took off 5 bases at V and 8 bases at J, with 13 bases between the two ends. The length of the CDR3 is 12 residues. The V gene's germline CDR1 is SEHNR and CDR2 FQNEAQ (reference sequence). In DNA form, the CDR3 reads TGTGCCAGCAGCCTCCGGAGTCTGCAGCAGTACTTC. Protein: CASSLRSLQQYF.